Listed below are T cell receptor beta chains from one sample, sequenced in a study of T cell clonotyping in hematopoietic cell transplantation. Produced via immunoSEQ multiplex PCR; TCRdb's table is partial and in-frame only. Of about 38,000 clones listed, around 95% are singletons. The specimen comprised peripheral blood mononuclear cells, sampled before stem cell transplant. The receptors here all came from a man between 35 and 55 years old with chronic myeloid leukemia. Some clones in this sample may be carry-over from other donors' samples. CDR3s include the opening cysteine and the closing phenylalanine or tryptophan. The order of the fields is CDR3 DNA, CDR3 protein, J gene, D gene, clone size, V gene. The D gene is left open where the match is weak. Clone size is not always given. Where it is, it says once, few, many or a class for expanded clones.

CDR3nt: TGTGCCAGCAGCTTAAGCCGGGACTGGGGCACAGATACGCAGTATTTT
CDR3aa: CASSLSRDWGTDTQYF
j_gene: TRBJ2-3
d_gene: -
abundance: -
v_gene: TRBV7-6

CDR3nt: TGTGCCAGCAGCGTATCCCCGGGACCCCAAGAGACCCAGTACTTC
CDR3aa: CASSVSPGPQETQYF
j_gene: TRBJ2-5
d_gene: -
abundance: -
v_gene: TRBV9

CDR3nt: TGTGCCAGCAGCACAAAAGGGAGCTCCTACGAGCAGTACTTC
CDR3aa: CASSTKGSSYEQYF
j_gene: TRBJ2-7
d_gene: -
abundance: -
v_gene: TRBV5-4

CDR3nt: TGTGCCTGGAGTGCCTTTGACAGGGGGGTCAACGAGCAGTACTTC
CDR3aa: CAWSAFDRGVNEQYF
j_gene: TRBJ2-7
d_gene: TRBD1
abundance: -
v_gene: TRBV30

CDR3nt: TGCGCCAGCAGCCAAGCCGCGGACAGGTACTATGGCTACACCTTC
CDR3aa: CASSQAADRYYGYTF
j_gene: TRBJ1-2
d_gene: TRBD1
abundance: once
v_gene: TRBV4-3

CDR3nt: TGTGCCAGCAGCTTCGGACAGATTAATGAAAAACTGTTTTTT
CDR3aa: CASSFGQINEKLFF
j_gene: TRBJ1-4
d_gene: -
abundance: once
v_gene: TRBV5-4

CDR3nt: TGTGCCAGCAGTTCGGGACAGGCCAGCTCCTACGAGCAGTACTTC
CDR3aa: CASSSGQASSYEQYF
j_gene: TRBJ2-7
d_gene: TRBD1
abundance: -
v_gene: TRBV27

CDR3nt: TGTGCCAGCATCGAAGGGTCTACTAATGAAAAACTGTTTTTT
CDR3aa: CASIEGSTNEKLFF
j_gene: TRBJ1-4
d_gene: -
abundance: -
v_gene: TRBV28

CDR3nt: TGTGCCAGCAAGGGGGCAGATACGCAGTATTTT
CDR3aa: CASKGADTQYF
j_gene: TRBJ2-3
d_gene: -
abundance: -
v_gene: TRBV2

CDR3nt: TGTGCCAGCTCAAACGGGGCCGGGAACACTGAAGCTTTCTTT
CDR3aa: CASSNGAGNTEAFF
j_gene: TRBJ1-1
d_gene: -
abundance: few
v_gene: TRBV18